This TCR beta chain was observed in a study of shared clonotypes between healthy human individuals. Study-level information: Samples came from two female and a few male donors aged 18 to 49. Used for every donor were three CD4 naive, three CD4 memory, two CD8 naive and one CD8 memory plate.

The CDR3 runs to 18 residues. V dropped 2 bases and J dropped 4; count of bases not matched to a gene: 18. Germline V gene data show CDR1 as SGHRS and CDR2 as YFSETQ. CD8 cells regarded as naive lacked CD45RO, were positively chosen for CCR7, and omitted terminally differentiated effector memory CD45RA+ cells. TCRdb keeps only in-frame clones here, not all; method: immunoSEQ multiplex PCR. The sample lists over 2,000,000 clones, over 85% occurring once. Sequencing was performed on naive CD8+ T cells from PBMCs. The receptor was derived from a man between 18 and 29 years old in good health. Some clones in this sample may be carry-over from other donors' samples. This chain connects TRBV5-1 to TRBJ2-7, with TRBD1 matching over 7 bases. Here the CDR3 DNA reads TGCGCCAGCAGCTTTACCGGGACAGAGCCTTATGACAGATACGAGCAGTACTTC. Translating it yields CASSFTGTEPYDRYEQYF. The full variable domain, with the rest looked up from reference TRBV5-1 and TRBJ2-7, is KAGVTQTPRYLIKTRGQQVTLSCSPISGHRSVSWYQQTPGQGLQFLFEYFSETQRNKGNFPGRFSGRQFSNSRSEMNVSTLELGDSALYLCASSFTGTEPYDRYEQYFGPGTRLTVT.